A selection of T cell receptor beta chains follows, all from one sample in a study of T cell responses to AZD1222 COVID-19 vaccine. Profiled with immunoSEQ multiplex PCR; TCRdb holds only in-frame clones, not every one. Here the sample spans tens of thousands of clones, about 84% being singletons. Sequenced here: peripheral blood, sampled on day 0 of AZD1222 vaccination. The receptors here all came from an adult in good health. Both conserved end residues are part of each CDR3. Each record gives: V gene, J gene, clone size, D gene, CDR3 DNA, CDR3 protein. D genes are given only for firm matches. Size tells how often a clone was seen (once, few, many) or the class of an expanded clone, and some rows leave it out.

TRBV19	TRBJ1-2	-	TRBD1	TGTGCCACGAAGCCTCCGGGACAGTCTATGCGCTACACCTTC	CATKPPGQSMRYTF
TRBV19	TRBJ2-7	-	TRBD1	TGTGCCAGTAGTACAGGGGGTCGATCCGGCGAGCAGTACTTC	CASSTGGRSGEQYF
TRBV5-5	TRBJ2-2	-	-	TGTGCCAGCAGCTTGGGGGTGGCCACCGGGGAGCTGTTTTTT	CASSLGVATGELFF
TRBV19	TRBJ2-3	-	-	TGTGCCAGCGCACTTACAGATACGCAGTATTTT	CASALTDTQYF
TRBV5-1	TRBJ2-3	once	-	TGCGCCAGCAGCAGGGGGGCTAGCGGAACAGATACGCAGTATTTT	CASSRGASGTDTQYF
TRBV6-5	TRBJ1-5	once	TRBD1	TGTGCCAGCAGGGGACAGGGAGGACGTCAGCCCCAGCATTTT	CASRGQGGRQPQHF
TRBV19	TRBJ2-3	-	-	TGTGCCAGCAGCCCCGTAACACCCCTAGATACGCAGTATTTT	CASSPVTPLDTQYF
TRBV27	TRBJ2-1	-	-	TGTGCCAGCAGTTTGGCCCTGCCTATTGAGCAGTTCTTC	CASSLALPIEQFF
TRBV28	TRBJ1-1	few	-	TGTGCCAGCAGAACAACCCGACAGACCATGAACACTGAAGCTTTCTTT	CASRTTRQTMNTEAFF
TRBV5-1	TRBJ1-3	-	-	TGCGCCAGCAGCAGGGACTCTGGAAACACCATATATTTT	CASSRDSGNTIYF
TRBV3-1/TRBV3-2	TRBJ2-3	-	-	TGTGCCAGCAGCCAAGATCTCGGGGGTGATACGCAGTATTTT	CASSQDLGGDTQYF
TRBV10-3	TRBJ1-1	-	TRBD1	TGTGCCACTGGGACAGGGGGGACTGAAGCTTTCTTT	CATGTGGTEAFF
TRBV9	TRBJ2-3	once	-	TGTGCCAGCAGCGAGGCCCCCACAGATACGCAGTATTTT	CASSEAPTDTQYF
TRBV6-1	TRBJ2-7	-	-	TGTGCCAGCAGTGATACGGCCTACGAGCAGTACTTC	CASSDTAYEQYF
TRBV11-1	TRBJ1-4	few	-	TGTGCCAGCAGCTTAGCGGGGACACAGGAAGAAAAACTGTTTTTT	CASSLAGTQEEKLFF
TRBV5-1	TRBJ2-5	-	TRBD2	TGCGCCAGCAGCTTTTCAACCGGGACTAACCAAGAGACCCAGTACTTC	CASSFSTGTNQETQYF
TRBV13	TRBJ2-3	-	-	TGTGCCAGCAGCTTAGGCGCGGGGGCGTTTGAGTATTTT	CASSLGAGAFEYF
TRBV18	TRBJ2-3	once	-	TGTGCCAGCTCACCTCGGCGGGAACCCCCCCAAGATACGCAGTATTTT	CASSPRREPPQDTQYF
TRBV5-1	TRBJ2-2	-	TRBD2	TGCGCCAGCAGCTTGGGAGAGCGGGCTAGCGGTAACACCGGGGAGCTGTTTTTT	CASSLGERASGNTGELFF
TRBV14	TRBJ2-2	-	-	TGTGCCAGCAGACGTGAGACCGGGGAGCTGTTTTTT	CASRRETGELFF
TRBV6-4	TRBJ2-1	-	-	TGTGCCAGCAGTGACTGGTTCCGGAATGAGCAGTTCTTC	CASSDWFRNEQFF
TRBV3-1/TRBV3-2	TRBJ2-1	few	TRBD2	TGTGCCAGCAGAAAGGGGACTAGCGGGGGATACAATGAGCAGTTCTTC	CASRKGTSGGYNEQFF
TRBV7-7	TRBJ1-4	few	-	TGTGCCAGCAGCCGAGGGACTGCCCAGGGAGAAAAACTGTTTTTT	CASSRGTAQGEKLFF
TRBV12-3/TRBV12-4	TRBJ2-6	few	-	TGTGCCAGCAGTTTAGTCGGGGCCAACGTCCTGACTTTC	CASSLVGANVLTF
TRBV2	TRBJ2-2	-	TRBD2	TGTGCCAGCAGCCGGCGGGAGGGGACCGGGGAGCTGTTTTTT	CASSRREGTGELFF
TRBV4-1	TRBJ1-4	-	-	TGCGCCAGCAGCCAAGGGAAGGGAACTAATGAAAAACTGTTTTTT	CASSQGKGTNEKLFF
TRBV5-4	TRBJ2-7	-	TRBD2	TGTGCCAGCAGCTTCGACATGGGAGGGTGGAAGCAGTACTTC	CASSFDMGGWKQYF
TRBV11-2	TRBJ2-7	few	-	TGTGCCAGCAGCTTTCAACAGGGTAACTACGAGCAGTACTTC	CASSFQQGNYEQYF
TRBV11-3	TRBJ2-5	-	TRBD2	TGTGCCAGCAGCTTAGGAGCTAGCGGGAGTTACAGTTTTGGAGAGACCCAGTACTTC	CASSLGASGSYSFGETQYF
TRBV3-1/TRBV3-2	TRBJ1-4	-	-	TGTGCCAGCAGCTGGACAAAGAATGAAAAACTGTTTTTT	CASSWTKNEKLFF
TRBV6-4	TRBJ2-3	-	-	TGTGCCAGCAGTGAGGGTAGCCGGACAGATACGCAGTATTTT	CASSEGSRTDTQYF
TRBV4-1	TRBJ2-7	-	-	TGCGCCAGCAGCCAAGGACCCCCCCCTTACGAGCAGTACTTC	CASSQGPPPYEQYF
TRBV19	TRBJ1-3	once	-	TGTGCCAGTAGTATCCGACAGGCCGTCTCTGGAAACACCATATATTTT	CASSIRQAVSGNTIYF
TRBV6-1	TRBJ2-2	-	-	TGTGCCAGCAGTGAGGGGAAATGGGCCGGGGAGCTGTTTTTT	CASSEGKWAGELFF
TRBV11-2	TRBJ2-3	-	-	TGTGCCAGCAGCTTAGAGCTAGCGGATACGCAGTATTTT	CASSLELADTQYF
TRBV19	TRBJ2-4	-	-	TGTGCCAGTAGACGGGCAGCGGGAAACATTCAGTACTTC	CASRRAAGNIQYF
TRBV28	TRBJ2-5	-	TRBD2	TGTGCCAGCACCACTCCTATAGCGGGGGTAGGGGAGACCCAGTACTTC	CASTTPIAGVGETQYF
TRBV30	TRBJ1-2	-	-	TGTGCCTTGGAAAAGGGGCAGGGGATCGGCGGCTACACCTTC	CALEKGQGIGGYTF